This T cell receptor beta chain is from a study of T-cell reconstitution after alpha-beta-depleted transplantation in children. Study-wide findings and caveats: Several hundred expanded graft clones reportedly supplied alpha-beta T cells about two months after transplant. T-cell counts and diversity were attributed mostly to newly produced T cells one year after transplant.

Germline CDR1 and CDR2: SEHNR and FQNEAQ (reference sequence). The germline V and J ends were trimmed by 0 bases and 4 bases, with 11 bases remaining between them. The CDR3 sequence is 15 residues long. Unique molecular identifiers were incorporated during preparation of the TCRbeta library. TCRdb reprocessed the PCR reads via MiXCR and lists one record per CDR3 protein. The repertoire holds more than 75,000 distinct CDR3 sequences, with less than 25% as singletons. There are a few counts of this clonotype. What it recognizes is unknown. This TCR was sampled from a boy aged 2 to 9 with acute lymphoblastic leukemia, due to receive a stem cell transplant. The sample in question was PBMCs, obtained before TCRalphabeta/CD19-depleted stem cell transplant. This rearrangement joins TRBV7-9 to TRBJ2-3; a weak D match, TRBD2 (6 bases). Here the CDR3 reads CASSLAEGFADTQYF. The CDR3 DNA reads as TGTGCCAGCAGCTTAGCGGAGGGTTTCGCAGATACGCAGTATTTT.